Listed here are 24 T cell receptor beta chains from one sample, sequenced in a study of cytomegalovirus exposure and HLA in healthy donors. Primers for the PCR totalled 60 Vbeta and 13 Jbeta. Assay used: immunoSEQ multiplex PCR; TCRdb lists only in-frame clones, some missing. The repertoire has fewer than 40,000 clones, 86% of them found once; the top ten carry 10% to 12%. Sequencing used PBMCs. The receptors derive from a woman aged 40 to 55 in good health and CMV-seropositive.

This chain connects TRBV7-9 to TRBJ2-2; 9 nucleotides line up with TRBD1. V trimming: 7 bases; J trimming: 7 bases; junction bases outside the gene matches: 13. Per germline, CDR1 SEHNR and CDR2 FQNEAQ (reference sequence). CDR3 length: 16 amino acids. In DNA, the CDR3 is TGTGCCAGCAACTTCGCGGGGACAGGGAAGGGCGGGGAGCTGTTTTTT. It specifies CASNFAGTGKGGELFF. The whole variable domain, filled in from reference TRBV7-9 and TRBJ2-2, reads DTGVSQNPRHKITKRGQNVTFRCDPISEHNRLYWYRQTLGQGPEFLTYFQNEAQLEKSRLLSDRFSAERPKGSFSTLEIQRTEQGDSAMYLCASNFAGTGKGGELFFGEGSRLTVL.

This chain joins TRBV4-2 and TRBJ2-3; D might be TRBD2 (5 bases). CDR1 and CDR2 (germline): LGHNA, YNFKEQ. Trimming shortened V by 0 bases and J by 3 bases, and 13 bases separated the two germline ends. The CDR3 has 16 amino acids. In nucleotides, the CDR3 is TGTGCCAGCAGCCAAGATAGGGCCGGGGTTACAGATACGCAGTATTTT. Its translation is CASSQDRAGVTDTQYF.

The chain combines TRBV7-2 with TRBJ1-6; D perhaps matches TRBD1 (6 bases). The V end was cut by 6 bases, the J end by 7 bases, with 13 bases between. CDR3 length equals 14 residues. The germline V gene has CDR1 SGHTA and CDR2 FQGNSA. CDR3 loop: CASSLTGSNSPLHF. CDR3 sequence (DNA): TGTGCCAGCAGTCTGACAGGCTCCAATTCACCCCTCCACTTT. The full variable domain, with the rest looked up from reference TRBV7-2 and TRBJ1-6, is GAGVSQSPSNKVTEKGKDVELRCDPISGHTALYWYRQSLGQGLEFLIYFQGNSAPDKSGLPSDRFSAERTGGSVSTLTIQRTQQEDSAVYLCASSLTGSNSPLHFGNGTRLTVT.

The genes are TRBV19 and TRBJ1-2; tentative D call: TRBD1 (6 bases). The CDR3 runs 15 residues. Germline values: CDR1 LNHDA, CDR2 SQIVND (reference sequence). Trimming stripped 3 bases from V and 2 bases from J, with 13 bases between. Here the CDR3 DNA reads TGTGCCAGTAGTATTCGCCGGACAGCAAACTATGGCTACACCTTC. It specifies CASSIRRTANYGYTF.

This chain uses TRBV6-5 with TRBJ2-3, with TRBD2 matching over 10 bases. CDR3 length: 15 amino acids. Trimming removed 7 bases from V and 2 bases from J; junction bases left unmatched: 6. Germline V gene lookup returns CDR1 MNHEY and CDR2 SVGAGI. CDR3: CASTSLAGITDTQYF. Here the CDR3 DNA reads TGTGCCAGCACCTCACTAGCGGGGATCACAGATACGCAGTATTTT.

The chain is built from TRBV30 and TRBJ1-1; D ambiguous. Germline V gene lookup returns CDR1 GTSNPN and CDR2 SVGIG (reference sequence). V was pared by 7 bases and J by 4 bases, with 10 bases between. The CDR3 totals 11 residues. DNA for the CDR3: TGTGCCTTCGCCTCCAGCACTGAAGCTTTCTTT. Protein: CAFASSTEAFF.

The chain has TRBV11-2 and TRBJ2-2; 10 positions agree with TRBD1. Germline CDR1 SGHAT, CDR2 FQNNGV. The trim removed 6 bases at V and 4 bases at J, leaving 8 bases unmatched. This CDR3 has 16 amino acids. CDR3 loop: CASRKPGTGVTGELFF. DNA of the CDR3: TGTGCCAGCAGAAAACCCGGGACAGGGGTCACCGGGGAGCTGTTTTTT.

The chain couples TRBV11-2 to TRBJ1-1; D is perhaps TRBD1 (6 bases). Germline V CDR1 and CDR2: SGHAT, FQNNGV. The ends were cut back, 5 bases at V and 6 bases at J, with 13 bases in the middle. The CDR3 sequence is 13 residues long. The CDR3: CASSATGRAEAFF. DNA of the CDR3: TGTGCCAGCAGCGCTACAGGGCGTGCTGAAGCTTTCTTT.

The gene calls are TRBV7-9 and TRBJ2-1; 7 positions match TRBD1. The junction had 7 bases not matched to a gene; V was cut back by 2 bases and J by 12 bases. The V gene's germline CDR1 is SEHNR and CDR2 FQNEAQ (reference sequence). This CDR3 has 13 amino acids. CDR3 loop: CASSLSTGLSQFF. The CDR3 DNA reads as TGTGCCAGCAGCTTATCGACAGGGCTTTCGCAGTTCTTC.

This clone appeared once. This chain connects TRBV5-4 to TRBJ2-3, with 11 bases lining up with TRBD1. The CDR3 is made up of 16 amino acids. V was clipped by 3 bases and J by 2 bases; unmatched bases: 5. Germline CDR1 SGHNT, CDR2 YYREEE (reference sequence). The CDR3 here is CASSSRTGGTTDTQYF. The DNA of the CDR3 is TGTGCCAGCAGCTCCCGGACAGGGGGCACCACAGATACGCAGTATTTT.

The CDR3 region has the DNA TGCGCCAGCAGTCTTCAGAAACTAGACACTGAAGCTTTCTTT. This encodes CASSLQKLDTEAFF. This rearrangement joins TRBV4-3 to TRBJ1-1; the D is unclear. Germline V gives CDR1 LGHNA, CDR2 YSLEER. The CDR3 runs 14 residues. V was cut by 6 bases and J by 3 bases, with 14 bases left in between.

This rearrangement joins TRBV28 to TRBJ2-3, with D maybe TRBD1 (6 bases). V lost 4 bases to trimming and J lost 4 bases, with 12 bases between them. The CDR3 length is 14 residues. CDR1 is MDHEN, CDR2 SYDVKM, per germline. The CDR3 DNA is TGTGCCAGCAGTTGGGCAGGGGCACCAGATACGCAGTATTTT. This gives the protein CASSWAGAPDTQYF.

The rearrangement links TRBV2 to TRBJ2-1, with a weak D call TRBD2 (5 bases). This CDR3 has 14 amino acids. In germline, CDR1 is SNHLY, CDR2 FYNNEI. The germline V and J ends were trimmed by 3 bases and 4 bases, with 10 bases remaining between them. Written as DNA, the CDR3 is TGTGCCAGCAGTGAGGACTTCTCGTACAATGAGCAGTTCTTC. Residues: CASSEDFSYNEQFF.

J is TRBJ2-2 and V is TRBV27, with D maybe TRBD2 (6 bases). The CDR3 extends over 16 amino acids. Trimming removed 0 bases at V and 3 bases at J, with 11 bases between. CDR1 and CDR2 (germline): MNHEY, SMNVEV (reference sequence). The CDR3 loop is CASSLSGGRYTGELFF. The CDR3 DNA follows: TGTGCCAGCAGTTTATCTGGGGGGAGGTACACCGGGGAGCTGTTTTTT.

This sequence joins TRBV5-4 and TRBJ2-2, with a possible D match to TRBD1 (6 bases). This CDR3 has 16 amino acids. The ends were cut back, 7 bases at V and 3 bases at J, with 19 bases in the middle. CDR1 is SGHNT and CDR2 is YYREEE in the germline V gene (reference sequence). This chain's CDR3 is CASGSGRQAHTGELFF. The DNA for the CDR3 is TGTGCCAGCGGCTCGGGCAGACAGGCACACACCGGGGAGCTGTTTTTT.

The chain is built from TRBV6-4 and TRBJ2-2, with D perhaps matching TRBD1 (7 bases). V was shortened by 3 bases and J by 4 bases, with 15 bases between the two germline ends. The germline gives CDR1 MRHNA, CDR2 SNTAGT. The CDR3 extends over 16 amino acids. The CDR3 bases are TGTGCCAGCAGTGAGGCGGGGACAGATCTCACCGGGGAGCTGTTTTTT. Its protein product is CASSEAGTDLTGELFF.

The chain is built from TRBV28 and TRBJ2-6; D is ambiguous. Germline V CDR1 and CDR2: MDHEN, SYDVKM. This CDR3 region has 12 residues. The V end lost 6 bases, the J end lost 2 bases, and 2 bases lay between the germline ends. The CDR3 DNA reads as TGTGCCAGCAGCACTGGGGCCAACGTCCTGACTTTC. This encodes CASSTGANVLTF. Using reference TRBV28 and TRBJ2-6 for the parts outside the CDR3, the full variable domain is DVKVTQSSRYLVKRTGEKVFLECVQDMDHENMFWYRQDPGLGLRLIYFSYDVKMKEKGDIPEGYSVSREKKERFSLILESASTNQTSMYLCASSTGANVLTFGAGSRLTVL.

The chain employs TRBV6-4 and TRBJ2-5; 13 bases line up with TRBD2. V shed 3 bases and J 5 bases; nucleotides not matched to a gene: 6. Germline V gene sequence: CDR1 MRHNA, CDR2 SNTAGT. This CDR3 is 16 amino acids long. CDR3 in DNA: TGTGCCAGCAGTGAAACTAGCGGGGGGGCCTGGGAGACCCAGTACTTC. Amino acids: CASSETSGGAWETQYF.

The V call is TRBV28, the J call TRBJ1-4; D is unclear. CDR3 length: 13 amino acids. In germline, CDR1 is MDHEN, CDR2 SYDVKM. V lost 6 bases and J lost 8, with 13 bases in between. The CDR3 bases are TGTGCCAGCAGGACTGCGGGATCGGAAAAACTGTTTTTT. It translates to CASRTAGSEKLFF.

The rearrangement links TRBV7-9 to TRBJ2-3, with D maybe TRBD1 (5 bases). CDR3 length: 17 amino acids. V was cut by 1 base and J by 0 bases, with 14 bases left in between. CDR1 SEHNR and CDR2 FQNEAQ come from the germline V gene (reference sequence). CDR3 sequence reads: CASSLDSGIVSTDTQYF. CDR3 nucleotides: TGTGCCAGCAGCTTAGACTCAGGGATTGTCAGCACAGATACGCAGTATTTT.

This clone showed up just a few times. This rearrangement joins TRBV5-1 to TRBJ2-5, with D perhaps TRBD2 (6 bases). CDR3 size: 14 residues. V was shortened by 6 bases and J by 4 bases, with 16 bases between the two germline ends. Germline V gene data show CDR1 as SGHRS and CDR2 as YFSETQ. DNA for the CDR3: TGCGCCAGCAATACGGGCGGGGTGGCAGAGACCCAGTACTTC. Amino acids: CASNTGGVAETQYF.

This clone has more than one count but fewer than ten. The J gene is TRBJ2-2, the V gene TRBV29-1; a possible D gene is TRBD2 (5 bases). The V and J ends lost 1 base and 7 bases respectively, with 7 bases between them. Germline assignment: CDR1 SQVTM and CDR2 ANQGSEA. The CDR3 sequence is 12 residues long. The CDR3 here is CSVEGAGGELFF. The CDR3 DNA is TGCAGCGTTGAAGGGGCGGGCGGGGAGCTGTTTTTT.

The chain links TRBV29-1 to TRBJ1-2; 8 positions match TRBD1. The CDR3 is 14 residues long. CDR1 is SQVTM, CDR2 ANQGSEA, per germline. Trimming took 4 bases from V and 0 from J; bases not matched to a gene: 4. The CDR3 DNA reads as TGCAGCGTTGCACAGGGGGGCTCTAACTATGGCTACACCTTC. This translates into CSVAQGGSNYGYTF.

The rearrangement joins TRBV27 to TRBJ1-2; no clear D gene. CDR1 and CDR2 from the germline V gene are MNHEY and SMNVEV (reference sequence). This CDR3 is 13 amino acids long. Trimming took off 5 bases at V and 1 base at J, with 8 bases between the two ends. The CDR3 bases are TGTGCCAGCAGTCATAGAGATAACTATGGCTACACCTTC. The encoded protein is CASSHRDNYGYTF.